The 10 T cell receptor beta chains presented below share a single source sample, sequenced in a study of human T cells and chemical hapten exposure. Stated time point: pre-sensitization, week 0. The treatment here: therapeutic diphenylcyclopropenone sensitization with weekly scalp DPC. In TCRdb, the RACE reads were re-called with MiXCR into one record per CDR3 protein. The sample includes under 300,000 distinct CDR3 sequences, roughly 7.4% of them seen just once. The input for sequencing was whole blood, taken in connection with sensitization to the hapten diphenylcyclopropenone (DPC). The receptor source for this set is a man aged 18 to 30 with alopecia areata. Some clones in this sample may be carry-over from other donors' samples.

The chain has TRBV10-3 and TRBJ2-1; the match to TRBD1 covers 9 bases. V gave up 6 bases and J gave up 6 bases; unmatched junction bases: 9. CDR1 ENHRY and CDR2 SYGVKD come from the germline V gene. There are 15 residues in the CDR3. CDR3 bases: TGTGCCATCAGCTCCGGGACAGGGCCTTCCAATGAGCAGTTCTTC. Translating gives CAISSGTGPSNEQFF.

The J gene is TRBJ2-7, the V gene TRBV6-2 or TRBV6-3, with D possibly TRBD2 on 5 matching bases. The length of the CDR3 is 13 residues. V dropped 9 bases and J dropped 5 bases, with 17 bases sitting between them. Germline CDR1 MNHEY, CDR2 SVGEGT. The CDR3 nucleotides read TGTGCCAGTAGAGGGTATCCGGGAAACGAGCAGTACGTC. The encoded protein is CASRGYPGNEQYV.

Only a few counts were recorded for this clonotype. This rearrangement joins TRBV6-1 to TRBJ1-3; D gene unclear. CDR1 and CDR2 from the germline V gene are MNHNS and SASEGT. The V end was cut by 7 bases, the J end by 8 bases, with 18 bases between. The CDR3 contains 14 residues. The CDR3 DNA follows: TGTGCCAGCACAGAACTGAGAAGCTCACACACCATATATTTT. Protein sequence: CASTELRSSHTIYF.

This clonotype was detected only a few times. This chain joins TRBV20-1 and TRBJ1-1, with TRBD1 identical over 7 bases. With 3 bases clipped from V and 4 bases from J, the junction kept 5 bases outside the gene matches. CDR1 and CDR2 from the germline V gene are DFQATT and SNEGSKA (reference sequence). CDR3 length: 13 residues. CDR3 sequence reads: CSASAGGVTEAFF. The CDR3 nucleotides are TGCAGTGCTAGTGCAGGGGGTGTCACTGAAGCTTTCTTT.

The table lists this clonotype with a few counts. The J gene is TRBJ2-7, the V gene TRBV7-2; the D is unclear. V was shortened by 5 bases and J by 0 bases, with 8 bases between the two germline ends. The germline V gene has CDR1 SGHTA and CDR2 FQGNSA. This CDR3 region has 13 residues. CDR3 sequence: CASSLDLSYEQYV. CDR3 bases: TGTGCCAGCAGCCTGGACCTCTCCTACGAGCAGTACGTC.

This clonotype turned up a few times. This chain connects TRBV12-5 to TRBJ2-1; maybe TRBD2 (5 bases). Germline CDR1 reads LGHNT; CDR2 reads FRNRAP. The CDR3 extends over 11 amino acids. V lost 6 bases and J 12 bases, leaving 12 bases between the germline ends. Here the CDR3 DNA reads TGTGCTAGTGGACCAAAGCTAGCGCAGTTCTTC. Its protein is CASGPKLAQFF.

This clonotype was observed a handful of times. The CDR3 is CSVALGANTGELFF. CDR3 DNA: TGCAGCGTTGCTCTCGGGGCGAACACCGGGGAGCTGTTTTTT. This chain joins TRBV29-1 and TRBJ2-2; D may be TRBD2 (5 bases). Germline CDR1 SQVTM, CDR2 ANQGSEA. The CDR3 contains 14 residues. Trimming cost V 4 bases and J 0 bases, with 9 bases left between them.

The sample holds a few counts of this clonotype. The rearrangement joins TRBV12-3 or TRBV12-4 to TRBJ2-1; D is perhaps TRBD2 (5 bases). V shed 9 bases and J shed 4 bases, with 16 bases lying between them. The CDR3 runs to 14 residues. Written as DNA, the CDR3 is TGTGCCAGTACGGACGGAGGAACTTACAATGAGCAGTTCTTC. This codes for CASTDGGTYNEQFF.

On this clonotype itself: An end of the junction does not agree with germline; a read error may underlie this. The gene calls are TRBV2 and TRBJ2-1, with 10 bases identical to TRBD1. CDR3 length: 16 residues. Germline CDR1 reads SNHLY; CDR2 reads FYNNEI. CDR3 protein: CACSEFGTGAHNEQFF. CDR3 coding DNA: TGTGCCTGCAGTGAATTTGGGACAGGGGCCCACAATGAGCAGTTCTTC. The whole variable domain, remainder taken from reference TRBV2 and TRBJ2-1, is EPEVTQTPSHQVTQMGQEVILRCVPISNHLYFYWYRQILGQKVEFLVSFYNNEISEKSEIFDDQFSVERPDGSNFTLKIRSTKLEDSAMYFCACSEFGTGAHNEQFFGPGTRLTVL.

This clonotype came up a few times. The V gene is TRBV3-2, the J gene TRBJ2-3; the table's TRBD2 call for D was not verified on the DNA. TRBV3-2 is flagged as a pseudogene. The CDR3 runs 14 residues. The chain's CDR3 is CATWTSGGPDTQYF. DNA for the CDR3: TGTGCCACATGGACTAGCGGGGGGCCAGATACGCAGTATTTT.